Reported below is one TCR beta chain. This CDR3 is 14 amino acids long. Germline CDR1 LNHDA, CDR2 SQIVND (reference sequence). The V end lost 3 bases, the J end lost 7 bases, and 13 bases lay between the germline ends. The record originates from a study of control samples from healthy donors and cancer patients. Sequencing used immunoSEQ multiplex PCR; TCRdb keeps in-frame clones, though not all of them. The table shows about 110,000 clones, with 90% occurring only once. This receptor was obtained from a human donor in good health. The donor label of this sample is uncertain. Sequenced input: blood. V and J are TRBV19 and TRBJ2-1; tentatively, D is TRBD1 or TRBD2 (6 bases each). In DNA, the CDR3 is TGTGCCAGTAGTATTAAGGGGGGCCTAAATGAGCAGTTCTTC. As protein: CASSIKGGLNEQFF.